The rows below give T cell receptor beta chains drawn from one sample of a study of CD4 and CD8 cells across lung adenocarcinoma regions. TCRdb itself ran the PCR reads through MiXCR, one entry per CDR3 protein. Among around 5,100 distinct CDR3 sequences, roughly 45% were seen once, and the ten largest hold roughly 87%. Sequenced sample: CD8+ T cells from the margin of a lung tumor. The receptors shown here come from a male donor with lung adenocarcinoma. The CD4 and CD8 labels of this study may be unreliable. Each CDR3 is given with its conserved first and last residue. Each record gives: clone size, J gene, D gene, V gene, CDR3 protein, CDR3 DNA. The D gene is left open where the match is weak. Only some rows state a clone size, as once, few, many or a class for expanded clones.

abundance: -; j_gene: TRBJ2-4; d_gene: -; v_gene: TRBV5-1; CDR3aa: CASSLTGMAGDIQYF; CDR3nt: TGCGCCAGCAGCTTGACAGGGATGGCTGGGGACATTCAGTACTTC
abundance: -; j_gene: TRBJ2-1; d_gene: TRBD2; v_gene: TRBV6-5; CDR3aa: CASSLTSANEQFF; CDR3nt: TGTGCCAGCAGCTTGACTAGCGCGAATGAGCAGTTCTTC
abundance: -; j_gene: TRBJ2-2; d_gene: -; v_gene: TRBV12-3/TRBV12-4; CDR3aa: CASRQGDGELFF; CDR3nt: TGTGCCAGCAGGCAAGGGGACGGGGAGCTGTTTTTT
abundance: -; j_gene: TRBJ2-3; d_gene: -; v_gene: TRBV29-1; CDR3aa: CSVTTSGWGDTQYF; CDR3nt: TGCAGCGTTACCACATCAGGGTGGGGGGATACGCAGTATTTT
abundance: few; j_gene: TRBJ1-1; d_gene: -; v_gene: TRBV6-1; CDR3aa: CASSTPHRDRTFEAFF; CDR3nt: TGTGCCAGCAGCACACCCCACAGGGATCGTACTTTTGAAGCTTTCTTT
abundance: -; j_gene: TRBJ2-3; d_gene: TRBD2; v_gene: TRBV6-1; CDR3aa: CASSTQAGSRPGTQYF; CDR3nt: TGTGCCAGCAGTACCCAAGCGGGGTCGCGTCCAGGGACGCAGTATTTT
abundance: many; j_gene: TRBJ1-1; d_gene: -; v_gene: TRBV6-1; CDR3aa: CASSEEIGANTEAFF; CDR3nt: TGTGCCAGCAGTGAAGAGATAGGGGCGAACACTGAAGCTTTCTTT
abundance: -; j_gene: TRBJ2-1; d_gene: -; v_gene: TRBV7-2; CDR3aa: CASSFTGEGPDEQFF; CDR3nt: TGTGCCAGCAGCTTTACGGGAGAGGGCCCCGACGAGCAGTTCTTC
abundance: many; j_gene: TRBJ1-1; d_gene: TRBD1; v_gene: TRBV6-1; CDR3aa: CASNHRGAEAFF; CDR3nt: TGTGCCAGCAATCACAGGGGTGCTGAAGCTTTCTTT
abundance: -; j_gene: TRBJ1-4; d_gene: -; v_gene: TRBV5-1; CDR3aa: CASSPTATTNEKLFF; CDR3nt: TGCGCCAGCAGTCCGACAGCCACAACTAATGAAAAACTGTTTTTT
abundance: -; j_gene: TRBJ2-3; d_gene: -; v_gene: TRBV25-1; CDR3aa: CASSEFYNEQFF; CDR3nt: TGTGCCAGCAGTGAATTCTACAATGAGCAGTTCTTT
abundance: -; j_gene: TRBJ2-5; d_gene: TRBD2; v_gene: TRBV7-3; CDR3aa: CASSLSGLAQETQYF; CDR3nt: TGTGCCAGCAGCTTAAGTGGACTAGCGCAAGAGACCCAGTACTTC
abundance: once; j_gene: TRBJ2-1; d_gene: TRBD2; v_gene: TRBV7-2; CDR3aa: CASSLASSGSSYSYEQFF; CDR3nt: TGTGCCAGCAGCTTAGCTTCTAGCGGGAGTTCCTACTCCTACGAGCAGTTCTTC
abundance: -; j_gene: TRBJ2-7; d_gene: -; v_gene: TRBV10-3; CDR3aa: CAIRLGAYEQYF; CDR3nt: TGTGCCATAAGACTAGGGGCTTACGAGCAGTACTTC
abundance: -; j_gene: TRBJ2-7; d_gene: TRBD1; v_gene: TRBV23-1; CDR3aa: CASSQATGQVAYEQYF; CDR3nt: TGCGCCAGCAGTCAAGCGACGGGACAGGTAGCCTACGAGCAGTACTTC
abundance: many; j_gene: TRBJ2-5; d_gene: -; v_gene: TRBV6-1; CDR3aa: CASSGTAGAALAGGQYF; CDR3nt: TGTGCCAGCAGTGGAACTGCGGGGGCAGCCCTCGCAGGCGGGCAGTACTTC
abundance: -; j_gene: TRBJ1-1; d_gene: -; v_gene: TRBV6-5; CDR3aa: CASSVHSRTEAFF; CDR3nt: TGTGCCAGCAGTGTACACAGTAGGACTGAAGCTTTCTTT
abundance: -; j_gene: TRBJ1-1; d_gene: TRBD1; v_gene: TRBV6-1; CDR3aa: CVSSLPQGIEAFF; CDR3nt: TGTGTCAGCAGTCTTCCACAGGGGATTGAAGCTTTCTTT
abundance: few; j_gene: TRBJ2-1; d_gene: TRBD2; v_gene: TRBV12-3/TRBV12-4; CDR3aa: CASSQGLAGLFF; CDR3nt: TGTGCCAGCAGCCAGGGACTAGCGGGGCTGTTCTTC
abundance: -; j_gene: TRBJ2-3; d_gene: -; v_gene: TRBV14; CDR3aa: CASSHAGLCSKNTQYF; CDR3nt: TGTGCCAGCAGCCACGCAGGACTGTGTTCCAAAAACACTCAGTATTTT
abundance: -; j_gene: TRBJ2-4; d_gene: -; v_gene: TRBV6-1; CDR3aa: CASSPGAKNIQYF; CDR3nt: TGTGCCAGCAGTCCCGGAGCCAAAAACATTCAGTACTTC
abundance: -; j_gene: TRBJ2-3; d_gene: TRBD2; v_gene: TRBV7-3; CDR3aa: CASSALGGGLPDTQYF; CDR3nt: TGTGCCAGCAGCGCACTCGGGGGGGGCCTCCCAGATACGCAGTATTTT
abundance: -; j_gene: TRBJ2-6; d_gene: -; v_gene: TRBV6-1; CDR3aa: CASAQEGANVLTF; CDR3nt: TGTGCCAGCGCCCAGGAGGGGGCCAACGTCCTGACTTTC
abundance: -; j_gene: TRBJ1-2; d_gene: TRBD1; v_gene: TRBV27; CDR3aa: CASSSRQGRGNTF; CDR3nt: TGTGCCAGCAGCTCTCGACAGGGGAGAGGAAACACCTTC
abundance: -; j_gene: TRBJ2-3; d_gene: TRBD2; v_gene: TRBV6-5; CDR3aa: CASSYGGGCSKNTQYF; CDR3nt: TGTGCCAGCAGCTACGGGGGGGGGTGTAGCAAAAACACGCAGTATTTC
abundance: few; j_gene: TRBJ2-5; d_gene: -; v_gene: TRBV6-1; CDR3aa: CASSETSPQYF; CDR3nt: TGTGCCAGCAGTGAAACAAGTCCCCAGTACTTC
abundance: -; j_gene: TRBJ2-4; d_gene: TRBD2; v_gene: TRBV27; CDR3aa: CASSLSGKNIQYF; CDR3nt: TGTGCCAGCAGCCTTAGCGGGAAAAACATTCAGTACTTC
abundance: -; j_gene: TRBJ2-1; d_gene: TRBD1; v_gene: TRBV6-5; CDR3aa: CASSYSRDRVHEQFF; CDR3nt: TGTGCCAGCAGTTACAGCCGGGACAGGGTCCATGAGCAGTTCTTC
abundance: -; j_gene: TRBJ1-2; d_gene: -; v_gene: TRBV10-3; CDR3aa: CATKLQCANNGYIF; CDR3nt: TGTGCCACTAAACTACAGTGTGCTAACAATGGCTATATCTTC
abundance: many; j_gene: TRBJ2-7; d_gene: TRBD1; v_gene: TRBV28; CDR3aa: CASRPTTGDRRAYEQYF; CDR3nt: TGTGCCAGCCGTCCTACCACGGGGGACAGGCGCGCCTACGAGCAGTACTTC
abundance: -; j_gene: TRBJ2-5; d_gene: -; v_gene: TRBV6-5; CDR3aa: CASSYTQGGGTQYF; CDR3nt: TGTGCCAGCAGTTACACTCAAGGGGGGGGGACCCAGTACTTC
abundance: -; j_gene: TRBJ2-5; d_gene: -; v_gene: TRBV7-6; CDR3aa: CASSLAMETQYF; CDR3nt: TGTGCCAGCAGCTTAGCCATGGAGACCCAGTACTTC
abundance: few; j_gene: TRBJ2-3; d_gene: TRBD2; v_gene: TRBV20-1; CDR3aa: CSARDRGMRERSTDTQYF; CDR3nt: TGCAGTGCTAGAGATCGGGGTATGCGGGAGAGGAGCACAGATACGCAGTATTTT
abundance: many; j_gene: TRBJ2-5; d_gene: -; v_gene: TRBV5-1; CDR3aa: CASRLSGPGETQYF; CDR3nt: TGCGCCAGCAGATTAAGCGGACCGGGGGAGACCCAGTACTTC
abundance: -; j_gene: TRBJ1-5; d_gene: -; v_gene: TRBV6-1; CDR3aa: CASSEALLGKDQPQHF; CDR3nt: TGTGCCAGCAGTGAAGCGCTTCTGGGGAAAGATCAGCCCCAGCATTTT
abundance: many; j_gene: TRBJ2-7; d_gene: -; v_gene: TRBV27; CDR3aa: CASSWGSEQYF; CDR3nt: TGTGCCAGCAGTTGGGGGAGCGAGCAGTACTTC
abundance: many; j_gene: TRBJ1-1; d_gene: -; v_gene: TRBV6-1; CDR3aa: CAGAVRGSLEAFF; CDR3nt: TGTGCCGGAGCAGTACGGGGATCCCTTGAAGCTTTCTTT
abundance: many; j_gene: TRBJ2-5; d_gene: TRBD1; v_gene: TRBV6-1; CDR3aa: CASSLQGGGETQYF; CDR3nt: TGTGCCAGCAGCCTACAGGGGGGCGGGGAGACCCAGTACTTC
abundance: -; j_gene: TRBJ2-7; d_gene: -; v_gene: TRBV6-5; CDR3aa: CASSFLAEQYF; CDR3nt: TGTGCCAGCAGTTTTCTGGCCGAGCAGTACTTC
abundance: many; j_gene: TRBJ2-1; d_gene: -; v_gene: TRBV7-9; CDR3aa: CASSLGLNEQFF; CDR3nt: TGTGCCAGCAGCTTGGGGCTGAACGAGCAGTTCTTC
abundance: -; j_gene: TRBJ2-1; d_gene: -; v_gene: TRBV10-2; CDR3aa: CATLLGLIGDEQFF; CDR3nt: TGCGCCACTCTCCTGGGGTTAATTGGGGATGAGCAGTTCTTC
abundance: few; j_gene: TRBJ1-1; d_gene: -; v_gene: TRBV7-2; CDR3aa: CASRGRVGYTEAFF; CDR3nt: TGTGCCAGCCGGGGGAGGGTTGGGTACACTGAAGCTTTCTTT
abundance: few; j_gene: TRBJ2-5; d_gene: -; v_gene: TRBV7-3; CDR3aa: CASSVPGTAGNEQYF; CDR3nt: TGTGCCAGCAGCGTACCCGGGACAGCGGGAAATGAGCAGTACTTC
abundance: -; j_gene: TRBJ2-2; d_gene: -; v_gene: TRBV10-3; CDR3aa: CAIGGAGGTGAQFF; CDR3nt: TGTGCCATCGGTGGGGCAGGAGGCACCGGGGCGCAGTTTTTT
abundance: many; j_gene: TRBJ2-7; d_gene: TRBD2; v_gene: TRBV27; CDR3aa: CASSLSGGASEQYF; CDR3nt: TGTGCCAGCAGTCTTAGCGGGGGGGCCTCCGAGCAGTACTTC
abundance: -; j_gene: TRBJ2-5; d_gene: TRBD2; v_gene: TRBV7-2; CDR3aa: CASSPTTSGWGETQYF; CDR3nt: TGTGCCAGCAGCCCCACGACTAGCGGGTGGGGAGAGACCCAGTACTTC